The present entry profiles one T cell receptor beta chain with its context. The antigen remains undetermined. This specimen comes from a study of metastatic and nonmetastatic thyroid tumors. For the study at large: Repertoire data that came from the blood and tumor or nodule tissue of malignant and benign thyroid patients were compared. The study, taken as a whole, reports: Reports indicated that malignant thyroid tumors showed significantly higher TCR beta diversity than benign nodules did, in blood and tumor.

V was clipped by 2 bases and J by 6 bases, with 10 bases between them. CDR1 and CDR2 from the germline V gene are GTSNPN and SVGIG (reference sequence). The CDR3 covers 12 residues. Original processing notes: To classify distant metastasis in papillary thyroid cancer, a model was built from CDR3 differences across clinicopathological groups. Via MiXCR, TCRdb re-called the PCR reads. The V and J calls shown here were made by TCRdb, not taken from the authors' results. The table shows about 35,000 clones, with 33% occurring only once. Thyroid surgery took place with no prior treatment in any patient. The TCR comes from a female donor with papillary thyroid cancer or a benign thyroid nodule (not recorded which). Some clones in this sample may be carry-over from other donors' samples. The gene calls are TRBV30 and TRBJ1-2, with D hard to call. The specimen was tumor tissue. DNA of the CDR3: TGTGCCTGGAGTAGTATGGGGAATGGCTACACCTTC. As protein: CAWSSMGNGYTF. Variable domain in full (rest from reference TRBV30 and TRBJ1-2): SQTIHQWPATLVQPVGSPLSLECTVEGTSNPNLYWYRQAAGRGLQLLFYSVGIGQISSEVPQNLSASRPQDRQFILSSKKLLLSDSGFYLCAWSSMGNGYTFGSGTRLTVV.